These 3 T cell receptor beta chains share one sample of origin, sequenced in a study of cytomegalovirus exposure and HLA in healthy donors. With 60 Vbeta and 13 Jbeta primers, the PCR was carried out. TCRdb's table, derived via immunoSEQ multiplex PCR, lists solely in-frame clones and lacks some. The sample lists more than 50,000 clones, approximately 80% seen once, with more than 2.5% in the top ten. Sequencing was carried out using PBMCs. The receptor set was obtained from a female donor in good health and CMV-seronegative.

The rearrangement links TRBV19 to TRBJ2-1, with 9 bases aligning to TRBD2. The CDR3 extends over 15 amino acids. The J segment lost 4 bases and the V segment lost 3 bases, leaving 4 bases of the junction unmatched. The germline V gene has CDR1 LNHDA and CDR2 SQIVND (reference sequence). CDR3 region: CASSISAGGYNEQFF. CDR3 bases: TGTGCCAGTAGTATTTCCGCGGGAGGGTACAATGAGCAGTTCTTC. Variable domain in full (rest from reference TRBV19 and TRBJ2-1): DGGITQSPKYLFRKEGQNVTLSCEQNLNHDAMYWYRQDPGQGLRLIYYSQIVNDFQKGDIAEGYSVSREKKESFPLTVTSAQKNPTAFYLCASSISAGGYNEQFFGPGTRLTVL.

The V call is TRBV28, the J call TRBJ2-1; 11 bases fit TRBD1. There are 16 residues in the CDR3. V dropped 2 bases and J dropped 7; count of bases not matched to a gene: 7. Per germline, CDR1 MDHEN and CDR2 SYDVKM. The CDR3 nucleotides read TGTGCCAGCAGTTTACTGGGACAGGGGGTCGGGAATGAGCAGTTCTTC. Translated: CASSLLGQGVGNEQFF.

Regarding this clone: One junction end does not reproduce the germline sequence, and a read error may be involved. The rearrangement joins TRBV7-7 to TRBJ2-1; 14 nucleotides match TRBD2. The CDR3 runs 18 residues. CDR1 is SSHAT and CDR2 is FNYEAQ in the germline V gene (reference sequence). The CDR3 loop reads CASSLTFAGTSGSNEQFF. CDR3 nucleotide sequence: TGTGCTAGCAGCCTTACCTTCGCCGGGACTAGCGGGAGCAATGAGCAGTTCTTC.